The text below deals with one TCR beta chain. The sample holds many counts of this clonotype. The antigen it recognizes is unknown. There are no base qualities to consult, and no much larger clone falls within one base. This entry is derived from a study of neurological immune-mediated disorders (dated 2019 in TCRdb). With regard to the full study: Of the approximately 34 multiple sclerosis patients, some 30 had relapsing-remitting MS and 3 had secondary progressive MS. Using UMI-based sequencing, the study compared peripheral blood TCR-beta repertoires from patients with HTLV-I-associated myelopathy (HAM/TSP), patients with multiple sclerosis, and healthy controls. The approximately 96 TCR-beta libraries covered PBMC samples along with longitudinal samples, technical triplicates, and paired sorted CD4+ and CD8+ T-cell subsets. Longitudinal HAM/TSP and healthy donors had 3 time-points each (3-40 month intervals). The cohort included approximately 70 subjects: some 14 with HAM/TSP, around 34 with multiple sclerosis, and approximately 20 healthy controls. The paper's findings and limits, for the study overall: The MS cluster showed no association with clinical or MRI features, and the authors stated that larger cohorts are needed. No identical CDR3 amino acid sequences were found to be shared among expanded clones across subjects, suggesting that TCR-beta repertoires were private in all groups. In a phylogenetic analysis, the repertoires of 18 out of 34 MS patients fell into a single cluster of related CDR3 sequences, pointing to a possible signature at the repertoire level. TCR clonal expansion was greatest in HAM/TSP patients and smallest in MS patients, who ranked below even healthy controls.

V is shortened by 3 bases, J by 0 bases, and the region joining them spans 6 bases. The CDR3 runs 14 residues from the cysteine to the phenylalanine. The sequence is cut down to CDR3 DNA, 42 bases in frame from base 1. cDNA was synthesized by template-switch 5'RACE using a primer with a 10-nucleotide random unique molecular identifier that tagged each TCR transcript. Over 180 million TCR-beta sequences, covering 15-18 subjects, were produced in each sequencing run. The RNeasy kit was used for extraction of total RNA. Using the KAPA Real-time Library Amplification kit, TCR-beta VDJ regions were amplified with primers for the TCR constant region and the 5'RACE anchor. A first PCR added sample indexes and Illumina adaptors, after which a second PCR increased the library yield. The roughly 650 bp TCR product was size-selected on a 2% E-gel SizeSelection system after Ampure bead purification. Before pooling, library quality was checked on a Bioanalyzer, concentration was measured with Qubit, and libraries were quantified with the Kapa Library Quantification kit. An Illumina HiSeq 2500 was used to sequence the libraries paired-end at 2 x 150 bp. To increase sequence diversity, roughly 24-32% phiX was spiked into each library pool. Concerning the study's data processing: The UMI-based MiGEC pipeline processed quality-filtered reads and removed over 75% of raw TCR sequences during error correction. VDJ genes were aligned to IMGT germline references, and clonotypes were defined by unique CDR3 amino acid sequence plus V-J genes. Clonal expansion, Shannon diversity and CDR3 relatedness were evaluated with VDJtools (CalcPairwiseDistances, ClusterSamples), while phylogenetic trees were built in CLCbio workbench. Using coefficient-of-variation modelling across technical triplicates, the study counted a clone as expanded if it had at least 8 unique UMIs. TCRdb reanalyzed the raw reads on its own, using fastp at Q25 for trimming and MiXCR for clone calling, and kept in-frame beta chains. All rows with the same CDR3 protein become a single entry with the most common DNA and genes. These V and J calls are TCRdb output, not the study's own analysis. Counted in this sample were approximately 89,000 distinct CDR3 sequences; around 4.5% of them appeared once. The top ten hold around 6% of the sample.

The meaning of the sample's time point label: longitudinal time-point 3. Unsorted PBMC libraries were generated from 2 million PBMCs stored in RNAlater at -80 °C until RNA extraction. The multiple sclerosis patients were enrolled in a US clinical protocol that evaluated disease progression with magnetic resonance imaging. Peripheral blood underwent Ficoll-Hypaque density gradient centrifugation to isolate PBMCs, which were then cryopreserved in liquid nitrogen. The sequenced sample consisted of PBMCs. Recombination joined TRBV12-3 or TRBV12-4 with TRBJ2-1; the D gene is perhaps TRBD1, on 5 matching bases. The sequence was obtained from a woman aged 55 to 70 with multiple sclerosis. CDR3 loop: CASSFTGSYNEQFF. The nucleotide sequence is TGTGCCAGCAGTTTTACAGGCTCCTACAATGAGCAGTTCTTC.